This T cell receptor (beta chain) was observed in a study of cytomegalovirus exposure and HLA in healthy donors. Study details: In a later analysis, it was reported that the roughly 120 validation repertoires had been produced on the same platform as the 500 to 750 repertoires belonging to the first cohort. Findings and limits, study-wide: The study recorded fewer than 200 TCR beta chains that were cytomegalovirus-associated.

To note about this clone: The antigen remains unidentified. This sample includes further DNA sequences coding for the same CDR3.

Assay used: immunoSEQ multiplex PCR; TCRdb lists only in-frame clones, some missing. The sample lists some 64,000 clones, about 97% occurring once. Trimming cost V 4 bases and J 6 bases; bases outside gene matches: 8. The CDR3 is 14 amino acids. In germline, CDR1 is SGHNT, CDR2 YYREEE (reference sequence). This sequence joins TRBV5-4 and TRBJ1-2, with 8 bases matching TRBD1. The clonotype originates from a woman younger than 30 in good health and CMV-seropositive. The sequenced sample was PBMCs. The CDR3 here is CASSPGQVVDGYTF. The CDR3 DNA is TGTGCCAGCAGCCCGGGACAGGTTGTCGATGGCTACACCTTC.